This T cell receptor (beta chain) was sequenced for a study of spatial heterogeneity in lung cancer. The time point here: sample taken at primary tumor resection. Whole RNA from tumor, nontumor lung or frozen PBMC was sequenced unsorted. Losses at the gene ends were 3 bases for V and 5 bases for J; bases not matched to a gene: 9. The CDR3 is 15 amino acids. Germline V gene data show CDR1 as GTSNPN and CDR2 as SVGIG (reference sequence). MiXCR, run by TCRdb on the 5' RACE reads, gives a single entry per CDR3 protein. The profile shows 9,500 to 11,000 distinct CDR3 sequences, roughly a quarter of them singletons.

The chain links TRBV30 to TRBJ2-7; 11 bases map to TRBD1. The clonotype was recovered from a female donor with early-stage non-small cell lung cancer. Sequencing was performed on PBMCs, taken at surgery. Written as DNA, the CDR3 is TGTGCCTGGAGAATCGGACAGGGGGCGTCCCACGAGCAGTACTTC. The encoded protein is CAWRIGQGASHEQYF. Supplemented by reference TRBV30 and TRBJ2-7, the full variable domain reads SQTIHQWPATLVQPVGSPLSLECTVEGTSNPNLYWYRQAAGRGLQLLFYSVGIGQISSEVPQNLSASRPQDRQFILSSKKLLLSDSGFYLCAWRIGQGASHEQYFGPGTRLTVT.